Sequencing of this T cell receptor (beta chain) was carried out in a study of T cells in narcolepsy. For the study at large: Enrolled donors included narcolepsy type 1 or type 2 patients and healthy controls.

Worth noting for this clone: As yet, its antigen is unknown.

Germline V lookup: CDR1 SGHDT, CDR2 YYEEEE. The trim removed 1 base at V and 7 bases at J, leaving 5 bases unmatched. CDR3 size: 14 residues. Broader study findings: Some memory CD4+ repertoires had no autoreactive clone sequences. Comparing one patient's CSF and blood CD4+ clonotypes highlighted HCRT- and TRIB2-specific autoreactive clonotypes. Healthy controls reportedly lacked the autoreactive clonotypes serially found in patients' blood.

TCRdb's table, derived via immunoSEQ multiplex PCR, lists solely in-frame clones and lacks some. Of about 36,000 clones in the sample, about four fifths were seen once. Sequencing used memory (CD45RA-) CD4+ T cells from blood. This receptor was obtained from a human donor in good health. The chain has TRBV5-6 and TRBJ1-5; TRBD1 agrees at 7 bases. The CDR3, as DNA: TGTGCCAGCAGCTTGACAGGGGTCGGACAGCCCCAGCATTTT. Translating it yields CASSLTGVGQPQHF.